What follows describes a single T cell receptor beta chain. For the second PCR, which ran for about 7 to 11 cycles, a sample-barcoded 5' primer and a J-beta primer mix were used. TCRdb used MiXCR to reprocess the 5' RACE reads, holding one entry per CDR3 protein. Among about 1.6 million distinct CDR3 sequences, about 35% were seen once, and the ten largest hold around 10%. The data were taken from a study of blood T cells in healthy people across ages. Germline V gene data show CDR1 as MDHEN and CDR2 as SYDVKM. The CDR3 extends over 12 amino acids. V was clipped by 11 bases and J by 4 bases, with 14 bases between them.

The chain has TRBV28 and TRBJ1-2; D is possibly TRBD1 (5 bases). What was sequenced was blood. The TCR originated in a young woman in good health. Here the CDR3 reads CACKTGGYGYTF. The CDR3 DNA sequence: TGTGCCTGCAAAACAGGCGGCTATGGCTACACCTTC.